The present T cell receptor (beta chain) was sequenced within a study of T-cell memory formation after mild COVID-19. Study-wide results and caveats: There was a balanced CD4/CD8 profile in clones contracting day 15 to 85, and later expanders leaned CD4+.

Germline-derived CDR1 and CDR2 are SGHDT and YYEEEE. Germline trimming cut 4 bases from V and 4 bases from J; bases unmatched to any gene: 2. This CDR3 is built from 15 residues. 5'RACE with constant-segment primers built TCRalpha and TCRbeta cDNA libraries with UMIs. TCRdb re-analysed the 5' RACE reads in MiXCR, keeping a single row per CDR3 protein. Here the sample spans roughly 450,000 distinct CDR3 sequences, 15% to 20% being singletons. This clonotype has more than one count but fewer than ten. Its target is unknown. The gene calls are TRBV5-6 and TRBJ2-3; 14 nucleotides match TRBD2. The origin of this receptor is an adult woman who had mild COVID-19 (a few samples of this study predate the infection). Cell type and time point are not known. Specimen: PBMCs or a T cell subset sorted from them (not recorded which). For the CDR3, the DNA is TGTGCCAGCAGCGGACTAGCGGGGGGATCAGATACGCAGTATTTT. Protein sequence: CASSGLAGGSDTQYF. The full variable domain, rest sourced from reference TRBV5-6 and TRBJ2-3, is DAGVTQSPTHLIKTRGQQVTLRCSPKSGHDTVSWYQQALGQGPQFIFQYYEEEERQRGNFPDRFSGHQFPNYSSELNVNALLLGDSALYLCASSGLAGGSDTQYFGPGTRLTVL.